This T cell receptor (beta chain) stems from a study of OX40 agonist ivuxolimab in advanced cancers. Across the whole study: Patients took ivuxolimab, an agonistic anti-OX40 (CD134) antibody. Each patient was given ivuxolimab into a vein every 2 weeks, at 0.01 to 10 mg/kg. Findings and limits, study-wide: With doses of 0.1 to 3.0 mg/kg, CD4+ and CD8+ blood T cells had undergone clonal expansion by week 6. Some nonresponders also had low normalized T-cell clonal expansion.

Measured with immunoSEQ multiplex PCR; TCRdb has only the in-frame clones, and not every one. The profile shows 45,000 to 60,000 clones, around 80% of them singletons. Germline V CDR1 and CDR2: MNHNY, SVGAGI (reference sequence). The CDR3 spans 16 residues. The trim removed 5 bases at V and 4 bases at J, leaving 8 bases unmatched. As for this clone: Antigen specificity is unknown.

The sequence came from an adult with an advanced solid tumor such as melanoma, head and neck, liver or kidney cancer. The input for sequencing was CD4+ or CD8+ T cells sorted from blood, taken in a trial of the OX40 agonist ivuxolimab. The chain combines TRBV6-6 with TRBJ2-5; 12 bases are shared with TRBD2. The CDR3 DNA is TGTGCCAGCAGTGGGTCGACTAGCGGGAGCCGAGAGACCCAGTACTTC. Translating it yields CASSGSTSGSRETQYF.